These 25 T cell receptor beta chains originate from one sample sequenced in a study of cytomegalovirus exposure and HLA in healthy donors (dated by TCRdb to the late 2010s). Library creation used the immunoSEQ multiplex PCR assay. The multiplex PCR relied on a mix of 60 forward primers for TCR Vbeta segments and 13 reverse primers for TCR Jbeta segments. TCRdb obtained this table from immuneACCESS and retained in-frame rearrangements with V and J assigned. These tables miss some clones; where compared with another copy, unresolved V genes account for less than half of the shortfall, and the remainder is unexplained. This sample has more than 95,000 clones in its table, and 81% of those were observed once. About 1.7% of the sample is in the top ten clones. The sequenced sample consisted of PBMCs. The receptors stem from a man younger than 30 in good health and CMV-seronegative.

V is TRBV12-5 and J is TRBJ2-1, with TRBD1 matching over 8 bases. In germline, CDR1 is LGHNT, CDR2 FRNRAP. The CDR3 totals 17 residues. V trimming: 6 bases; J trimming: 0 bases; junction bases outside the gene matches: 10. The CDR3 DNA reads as TGTGCTAGTGGCCTCCTCGACAGGGGTGTCTCCTACAATGAGCAGTTCTTC. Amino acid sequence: CASGLLDRGVSYNEQFF. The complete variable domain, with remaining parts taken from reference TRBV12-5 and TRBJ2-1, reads DARVTQTPRHKVTEMGQEVTMRCQPILGHNTVFWYRQTMMQGLELLAYFRNRAPLDDSGMPKDRFSAEMPDATLATLKIQPSEPRDSAVYFCASGLLDRGVSYNEQFFGPGTRLTVL.

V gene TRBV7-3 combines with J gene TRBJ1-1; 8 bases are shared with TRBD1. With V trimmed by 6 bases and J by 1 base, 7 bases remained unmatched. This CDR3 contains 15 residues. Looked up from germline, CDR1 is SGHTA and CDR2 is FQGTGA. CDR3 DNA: TGTGCCAGCAGTTACCAGGGGGCCCCGAACACTGAAGCTTTCTTT. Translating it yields CASSYQGAPNTEAFF. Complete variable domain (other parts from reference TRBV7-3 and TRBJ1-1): GAGVSQTPSNKVTEKGKYVELRCDPISGHTALYWYRQSLGQGPEFLIYFQGTGAADDSGLPNDRFFAVRPEGSVSTLKIQRTERGDSAVYLCASSYQGAPNTEAFFGQGTRLTVV.

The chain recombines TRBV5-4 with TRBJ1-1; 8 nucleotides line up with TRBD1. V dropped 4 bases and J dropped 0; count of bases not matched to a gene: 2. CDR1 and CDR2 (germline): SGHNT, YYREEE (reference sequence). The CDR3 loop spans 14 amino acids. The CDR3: CASSPTGVNTEAFF. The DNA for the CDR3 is TGTGCCAGCAGCCCGACAGGGGTGAACACTGAAGCTTTCTTT.

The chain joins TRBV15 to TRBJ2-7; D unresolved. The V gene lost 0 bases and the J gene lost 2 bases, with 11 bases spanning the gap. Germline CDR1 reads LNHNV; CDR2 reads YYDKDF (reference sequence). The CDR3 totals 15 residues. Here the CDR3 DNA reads TGTGCCACCAGCAGAGAACAGTCTCTCACCTACGAGCAGTACTTC. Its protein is CATSREQSLTYEQYF.

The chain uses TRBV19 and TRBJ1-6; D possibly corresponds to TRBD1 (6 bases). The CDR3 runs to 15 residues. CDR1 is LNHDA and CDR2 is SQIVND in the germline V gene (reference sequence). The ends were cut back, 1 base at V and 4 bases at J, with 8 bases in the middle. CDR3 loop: CASSIAGEYNSPLHF. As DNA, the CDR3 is TGTGCCAGTAGTATAGCAGGGGAATATAATTCACCCCTCCACTTT.

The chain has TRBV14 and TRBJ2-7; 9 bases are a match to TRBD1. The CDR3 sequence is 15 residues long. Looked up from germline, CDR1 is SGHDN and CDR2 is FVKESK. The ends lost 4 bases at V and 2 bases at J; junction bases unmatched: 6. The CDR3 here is CASSPGQGHPYEQYF. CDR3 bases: TGTGCCAGCAGCCCGGGACAGGGCCACCCCTACGAGCAGTACTTC. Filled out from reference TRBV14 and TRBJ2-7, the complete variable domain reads EAGVTQFPSHSVIEKGQTVTLRCDPISGHDNLYWYRRVMGKEIKFLLHFVKESKQDESGMPNNRFLAERTGGTYSTLKVQPAELEDSGVYFCASSPGQGHPYEQYFGPGTRLTVT.

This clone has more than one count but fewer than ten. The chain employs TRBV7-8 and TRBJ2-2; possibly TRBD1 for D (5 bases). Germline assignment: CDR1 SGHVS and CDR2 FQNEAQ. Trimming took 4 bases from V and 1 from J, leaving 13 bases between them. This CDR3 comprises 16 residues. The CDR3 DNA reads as TGTGCCAGCAGCTCGCCCTTCGACAGGAACACCGGGGAGCTGTTTTTT. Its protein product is CASSSPFDRNTGELFF.

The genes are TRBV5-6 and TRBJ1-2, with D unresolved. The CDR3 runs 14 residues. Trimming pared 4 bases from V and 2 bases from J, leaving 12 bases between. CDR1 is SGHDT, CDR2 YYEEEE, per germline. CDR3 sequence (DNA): TGTGCCAGCAGCCTGGGAGGGAACAACTATGGCTACACCTTC. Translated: CASSLGGNNYGYTF.

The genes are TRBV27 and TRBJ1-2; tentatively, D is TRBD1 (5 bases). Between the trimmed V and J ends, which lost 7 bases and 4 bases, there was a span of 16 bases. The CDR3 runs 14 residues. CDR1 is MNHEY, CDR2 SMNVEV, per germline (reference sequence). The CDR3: CASTTRAGIYGYTF. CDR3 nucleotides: TGTGCCAGCACCACCCGGGCAGGGATCTATGGCTACACCTTC.

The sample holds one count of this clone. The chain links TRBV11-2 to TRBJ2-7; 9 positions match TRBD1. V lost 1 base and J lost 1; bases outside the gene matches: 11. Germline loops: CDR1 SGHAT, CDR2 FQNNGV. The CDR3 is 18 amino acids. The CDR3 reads CASSLVWGLGQGSYEQYF. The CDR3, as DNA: TGTGCCAGCAGCTTAGTGTGGGGGTTGGGACAGGGTTCCTACGAGCAGTACTTC.

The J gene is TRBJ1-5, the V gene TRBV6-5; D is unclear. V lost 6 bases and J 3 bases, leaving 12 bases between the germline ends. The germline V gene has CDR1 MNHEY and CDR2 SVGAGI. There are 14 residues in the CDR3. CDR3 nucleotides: TGTGCCAGCAGCCCCTCGGTCGTCAATCAGCCCCAGCATTTT. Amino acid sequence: CASSPSVVNQPQHF.

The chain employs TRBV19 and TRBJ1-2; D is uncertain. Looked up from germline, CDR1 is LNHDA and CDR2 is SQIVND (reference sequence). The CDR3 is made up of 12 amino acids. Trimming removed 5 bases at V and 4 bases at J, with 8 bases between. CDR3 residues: CASSPSFYGYTF. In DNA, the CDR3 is TGTGCCAGTAGTCCTTCGTTCTATGGCTACACCTTC.

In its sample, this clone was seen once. As DNA, the CDR3 is TGTGCCAGCTCACCAACCACGGGAGGCGAAAAACTGTTTTTT. Its protein is CASSPTTGGEKLFF. The V gene is TRBV18, the J gene TRBJ1-4, with D unclear. Germline values: CDR1 KGHSH, CDR2 LQKENI. The length of the CDR3 is 14 residues. The V end lost 2 bases, the J end lost 8 bases, and 12 bases lay between the germline ends.

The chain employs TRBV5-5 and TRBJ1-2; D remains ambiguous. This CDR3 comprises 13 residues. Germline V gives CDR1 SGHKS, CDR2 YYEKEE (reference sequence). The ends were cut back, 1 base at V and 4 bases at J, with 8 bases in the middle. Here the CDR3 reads CASSLTEIYGYTF. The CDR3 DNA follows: TGTGCCAGCAGCTTGACGGAGATCTATGGCTACACCTTC.

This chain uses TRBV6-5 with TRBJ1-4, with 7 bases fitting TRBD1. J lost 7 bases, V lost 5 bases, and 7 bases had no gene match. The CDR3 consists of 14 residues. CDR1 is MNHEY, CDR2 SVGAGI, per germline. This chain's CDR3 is CASSRRQGSEKLFF. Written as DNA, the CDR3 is TGTGCCAGCAGTCGCCGACAGGGTAGTGAAAAACTGTTTTTT.

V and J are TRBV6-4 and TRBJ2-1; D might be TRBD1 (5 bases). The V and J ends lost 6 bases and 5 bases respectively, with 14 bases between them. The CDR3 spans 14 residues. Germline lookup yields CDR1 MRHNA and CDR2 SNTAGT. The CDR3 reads CASRVQGWHNEQFF. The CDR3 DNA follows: TGTGCCAGCAGGGTCCAGGGTTGGCACAATGAGCAGTTCTTC.

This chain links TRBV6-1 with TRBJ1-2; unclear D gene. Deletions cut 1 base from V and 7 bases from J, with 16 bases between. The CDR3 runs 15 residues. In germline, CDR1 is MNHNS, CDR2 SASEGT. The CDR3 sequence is CASSEEGRRRFGYTF. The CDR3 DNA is TGTGCCAGCAGTGAAGAGGGCAGGAGGCGATTTGGCTACACCTTC.

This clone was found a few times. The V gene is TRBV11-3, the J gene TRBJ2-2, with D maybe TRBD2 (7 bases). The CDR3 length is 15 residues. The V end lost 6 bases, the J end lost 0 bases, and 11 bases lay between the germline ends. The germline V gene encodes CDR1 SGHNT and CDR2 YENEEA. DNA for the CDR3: TGTGCCAGCAGGGGGGGGGCACCGAACACCGGGGAGCTGTTTTTT. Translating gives CASRGGAPNTGELFF.

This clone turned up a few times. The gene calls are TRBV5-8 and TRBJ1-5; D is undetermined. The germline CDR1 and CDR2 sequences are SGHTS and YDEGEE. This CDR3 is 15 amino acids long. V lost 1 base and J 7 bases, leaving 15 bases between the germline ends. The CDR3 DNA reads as TGTGCCAGCAGCTTGATTTCGCAGGTAGCGCAGCCCCAGCATTTT. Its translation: CASSLISQVAQPQHF.

DNA for the CDR3: TGTGCCAGCAGCCAGACAGGGAGTAGCGAGCAGTACTTC. Its translation is CASSQTGSSEQYF. The V gene is TRBV11-3, the J gene TRBJ2-7, with 7 positions matching TRBD1. Germline CDR1 reads SGHNT; CDR2 reads YENEEA. The ends lost 5 bases at V and 6 bases at J; junction bases unmatched: 7. The CDR3 has 13 amino acids.

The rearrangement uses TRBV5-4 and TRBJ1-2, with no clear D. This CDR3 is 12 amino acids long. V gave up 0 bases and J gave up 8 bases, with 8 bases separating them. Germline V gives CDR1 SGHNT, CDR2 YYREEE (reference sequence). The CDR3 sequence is CASSLVERGYTF. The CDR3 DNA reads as TGTGCCAGCAGCTTGGTGGAGAGGGGCTACACCTTC.

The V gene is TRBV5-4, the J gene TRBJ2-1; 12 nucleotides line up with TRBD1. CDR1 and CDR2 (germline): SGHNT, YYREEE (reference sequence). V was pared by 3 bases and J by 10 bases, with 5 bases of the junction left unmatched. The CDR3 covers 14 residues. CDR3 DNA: TGTGCCAGCAGCTCGGGACAGGGGGCGAGGGAGCAGTTCTTC. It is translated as CASSSGQGAREQFF.

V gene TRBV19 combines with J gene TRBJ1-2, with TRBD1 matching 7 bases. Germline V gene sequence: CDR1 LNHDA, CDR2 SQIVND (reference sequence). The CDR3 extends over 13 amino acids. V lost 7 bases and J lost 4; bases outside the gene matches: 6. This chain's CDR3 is CASTFQGGYGYTF. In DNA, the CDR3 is TGTGCCAGTACCTTCCAGGGGGGCTATGGCTACACCTTC.

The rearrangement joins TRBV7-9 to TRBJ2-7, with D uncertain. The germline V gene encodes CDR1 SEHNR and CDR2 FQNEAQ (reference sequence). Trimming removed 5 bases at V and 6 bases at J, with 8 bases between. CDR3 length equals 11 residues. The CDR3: CASSPSVEQYF. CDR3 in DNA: TGTGCCAGCAGCCCCAGCGTCGAGCAGTACTTC.

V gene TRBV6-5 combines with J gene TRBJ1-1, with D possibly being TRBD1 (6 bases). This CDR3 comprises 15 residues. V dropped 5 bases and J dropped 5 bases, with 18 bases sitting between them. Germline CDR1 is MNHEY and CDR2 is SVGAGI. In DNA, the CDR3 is TGTGCCAGCAGTAATAACAGGGTGCTAGGGACTGAAGCTTTCTTT. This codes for CASSNNRVLGTEAFF.